Listed here are 10 T cell receptor beta chains from one sample, sequenced in a study of post-analysis software for immune sequencing data. Findings and caveats of the study: TRBV segments more frequent in patients than in controls numbered five and included TRBV5-6, TRBV5-1 and TRBV20-1.

Unique molecular identifiers were present in the TCR beta cDNA libraries. TCRdb reanalysed the PCR reads using MiXCR and keeps one entry per CDR3 protein. This repertoire shows about half a million distinct CDR3 sequences, 34% found once; its top ten account for 4.5% to 7.5%. These receptors have no known antigen. Sequenced input: blood. The receptors here all came from a girl aged 2 to 17 with multiple sclerosis.

The CDR3 DNA sequence: TGTGCCAGCAGTTCGGGACAGGGAGACTACGAGCAGTACTTC. Translated, it gives CASSSGQGDYEQYF. The chain joins TRBV12-3 or TRBV12-4 to TRBJ2-7; 9 bases are a match to TRBD1. Germline trimming cut 4 bases from V and 3 bases from J; bases unmatched to any gene: 4. This CDR3 contains 14 residues.

The rearrangement links TRBV11-3 to TRBJ2-6; possibly TRBD1 or TRBD2 for D (5 bases each). There are 17 residues in the CDR3. The V and J ends lost 5 bases and 0 bases respectively, with 14 bases between them. Germline V CDR1 and CDR2: SGHNT, YENEEA. CDR3 residues: CASSPGARGSGANVLTF. DNA for the CDR3: TGTGCCAGCAGCCCCGGGGCTAGGGGCTCTGGGGCCAACGTCCTGACTTTC.

The genes are TRBV20-1 and TRBJ2-3; 9 bases fit TRBD2. In germline, CDR1 is DFQATT, CDR2 SNEGSKA (reference sequence). V shed 2 bases, J shed 0 bases, and the junction held 9 bases outside the gene matches. This CDR3 contains 17 residues. CDR3 amino acids: CSARPGLLAGSTDTQYF. CDR3 DNA: TGCAGTGCTAGACCAGGCCTACTAGCGGGCAGCACAGATACGCAGTATTTT.

This clonotype has a handful of counts. V and J are TRBV5-1 and TRBJ1-2; D remains ambiguous. Per germline, CDR1 SGHRS and CDR2 YFSETQ. Trimming removed 0 bases at V and 3 bases at J, with 12 bases between. The CDR3 runs to 15 residues. The CDR3 sequence is CASSLAAVRDYGYTF. In DNA, the CDR3 is TGCGCCAGCAGCTTGGCGGCAGTGAGAGACTATGGCTACACCTTC.

This sequence joins TRBV5-1 and TRBJ2-1, with a tentative D call TRBD1 (6 bases). V dropped 5 bases and J dropped 2 bases, with 29 bases sitting between them. This CDR3 has 20 amino acids. Germline values: CDR1 SGHRS, CDR2 YFSETQ. CDR3 protein: CASSSRPFGGIGGAYNEQFF. CDR3 sequence (DNA): TGCGCCAGCAGTTCTCGCCCCTTTGGTGGGATTGGGGGCGCCTACAATGAGCAGTTCTTC.

This clonotype came up a few times. J is TRBJ2-3 and V is TRBV20-1; TRBD2 aligns across 8 bases. This CDR3 comprises 15 residues. The germline CDR1 and CDR2 sequences are DFQATT and SNEGSKA (reference sequence). V lost 3 bases and J lost 7; bases outside the gene matches: 12. The CDR3 bases are TGCAGTGCTAGTCAGACTAGCGCCTCTTTAAATACGCAGTATTTT. Its translation is CSASQTSASLNTQYF.

The V gene is TRBV7-2, the J gene TRBJ2-5, with D possibly matching TRBD2 (5 bases). The J call could be wrong; TRBJ2-7 is a better fit for the DNA end. In germline, CDR1 is SGHTA, CDR2 FQGNSA. The CDR3 covers 16 residues. The CDR3 coding sequence is TGTGCCAGCAGCTTCCTCATTGGTAGCGTATCCTACGAGCAGTACTTC. Protein sequence: CASSFLIGSVSYEQYF.

The V gene is TRBV4-1, the J gene TRBJ2-1; TRBD2 aligns across 12 bases. V trimming: 2 bases; J trimming: 10 bases; junction bases outside the gene matches: 3. CDR1 and CDR2 from the germline V gene are MGHRA and YSYEKL. The CDR3 sequence is 14 residues long. CDR3 sequence: CASSQTGTSGEQFF. CDR3 bases: TGCGCCAGCAGCCAAACCGGGACTAGCGGGGAGCAGTTCTTC.

The chain links TRBV15 to TRBJ2-3, with D uncertain. CDR1 and CDR2 (germline): LNHNV, YYDKDF (reference sequence). Trimming shortened V by 5 bases and J by 6 bases, and 12 bases separated the two germline ends. The CDR3 length is 13 residues. CDR3 in amino acids: CATSAIKADTQYF. The DNA for the CDR3 is TGTGCCACCAGCGCGATAAAGGCGGATACGCAGTATTTT.

This clonotype was recorded a few times. V and J are TRBV10-3 and TRBJ2-5; tentatively, D is TRBD2 (6 bases). Trimming left V 3 bases short and J 2 bases short, with 10 bases between. The CDR3 runs 14 residues. CDR1 ENHRY and CDR2 SYGVKD come from the germline V gene. This CDR3 reads CAISDLAAQETQYF. Written as DNA, the CDR3 is TGTGCCATCAGTGACTTAGCGGCACAAGAGACCCAGTACTTC.